Described below is a single TCR beta chain sequence and its context. Its recognized antigen is unknown. Base qualities were left out, and no much larger clone turns up one base away. For CDR1 and CDR2, the germline V gene lists SNHLY and FYNNEI. The CDR3 contains 18 residues, cysteine and phenylalanine counted. Only the CDR3 DNA is retained, 54 bases long and in frame from the first base. Trimming leaves V shorter by 1 base and J shorter by 7 bases, with the junction holding 16 bases beyond the gene matches. Peripheral blood CD8+ and CD4+ T cells from healthy donors, Susac syndrome patients and multiple sclerosis patients were profiled using high-throughput TCR beta sequencing. The multiple sclerosis controls were treatment-naive patients who had stable or active relapsing-remitting disease and met the revised McDonald criteria. Bulk CD8+ and CD4+ T cells were purified magnetically by negative isolation, whereas CD8+ TEMRA cells were enriched by FACS. Blood was drawn into EDTA tubes, processed within 24 hours, and PBMCs were isolated by density gradient centrifugation. PBMCs destined for TCR sequencing were cryopreserved in liquid nitrogen and later thawed in a 37 °C water bath. The sorted or isolated CD4+, CD8+ and CD8+ TEMRA cells reached a purity of at least 90%.

The source of the sample is a study of CD8 T cells in Susac syndrome (dated by TCRdb to about 2019). About the full investigation: Whether CD8+ T cell activation and differentiation in Susac syndrome was antigen driven was tested using repertoire sequencing.

RNA was extracted using the RNeasy kit, and about 0.5 to 1 ug of the RNA was reverse transcribed with random hexamers. TCR beta CDR3 regions were amplified with the immunoSEQ multiplex PCR assay covering 54 Vbeta and 13 Jbeta segments. To correct PCR amplification bias, a synthetic template baseline was used for both primer optimization and computational correction. As for how the authors treated the data: Reads were annotated to V, D and J genes per IMGT and analyzed with immunoSEQ Analyzer, keeping only productive sequences. Clonality was calculated as one minus the Shannon entropy normalized by log2 of the number of productive unique sequences. Public and private clones were assessed among the 100 most prevalent clones of each patient and control. Clones were defined as Susac-specific if absent from the healthy and MS cohorts, from 1052 published viral clones and from other ImmuneACCESS disease sequences. The public reads were reprocessed in TCRdb via fastp at Q25 and MiXCR, keeping in-frame beta chains. A single entry per CDR3 protein holds the most common genes and DNA from its merged rows. The V and J calls and clone size are TCRdb's, not the authors'. The sample table contains around 280,000 distinct CDR3 sequences; only one count was recorded for about 90% of them. 0.065% of the sample rests with the top ten.

Here is what the overall study found, with its caveats: The TCR sequencing and HLA analysis was acknowledged to have included a relatively small number of individuals.

The rearranged segments are TRBV2 and TRBJ2-3; TRBD1 matches 8 bases in the middle. This TCR came from a human donor with multiple sclerosis. The sequencing input was CD4+ T cells from PBMCs. The encoded CDR3 is CASSEGVGRQGKRNTQYF. The DNA is TGTGCCAGCAGTGAAGGTGTGGGACGACAGGGGAAAAGGAATACGCAGTATTTT.